This T cell receptor beta chain was recorded in a study of blood T cell repertoires in COVID-19. Background on the study: The samples span acute and convalescent COVID-19 from the United States, Italy and Spain. T cells, B-cell-depleted T cells, or PBMCs supplied cDNA or gDNA.

On this clone: At one of its ends the junction is not consistent with the germline gene, which may arise from a read error.

The CDR3 spans 15 residues. Germline V gene data show CDR1 as SEHNR and CDR2 as FQNEAQ (reference sequence). Under the authors' procedure: Reference gene primers were amplified, and this amplification served to estimate nucleated cell counts. Libraries were prepared by immunoSEQ multiplex PCR; TCRdb keeps only in-frame clonotypes and omits some of them. The V and J calls and clone size come from that table; D and trimming were worked out from the DNA. Here the sample spans about 370,000 clones, 90% being singletons. This TCR derives from a man between 18 and 35 years old with active or convalescent COVID-19. The sample taken for sequencing was peripheral blood. This chain links TRBV7-9 with TRBJ2-7; 11 bases are a match to TRBD2. The CDR3 region is CASSLTSGSSHEQYF. CDR3 nucleotide sequence: TGTGCCAGCAGCTTAACTAGCGGGAGCTCCCACGAGCAGTACTTC. The entire variable domain, with the rest obtained from reference TRBV7-9 and TRBJ2-7, is as follows: DTGVSQNPRHKITKRGQNVTFRCDPISEHNRLYWYRQTLGQGPEFLTYFQNEAQLEKSRLLSDRFSAERPKGSFSTLEIQRTEQGDSAMYLCASSLTSGSSHEQYFGPGTRLTVT.